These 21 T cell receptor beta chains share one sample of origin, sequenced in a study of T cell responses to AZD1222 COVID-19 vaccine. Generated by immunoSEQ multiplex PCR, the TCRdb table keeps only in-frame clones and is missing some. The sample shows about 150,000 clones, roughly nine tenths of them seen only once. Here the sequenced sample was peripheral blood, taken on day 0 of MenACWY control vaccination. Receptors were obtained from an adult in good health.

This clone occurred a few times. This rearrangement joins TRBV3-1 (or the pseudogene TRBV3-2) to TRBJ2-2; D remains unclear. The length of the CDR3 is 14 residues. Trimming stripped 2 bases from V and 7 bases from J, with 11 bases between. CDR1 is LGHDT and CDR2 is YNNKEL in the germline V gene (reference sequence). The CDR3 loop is CASSQTPLGGELFF. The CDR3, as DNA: TGTGCCAGCAGCCAAACCCCTTTGGGCGGGGAGCTGTTTTTT.

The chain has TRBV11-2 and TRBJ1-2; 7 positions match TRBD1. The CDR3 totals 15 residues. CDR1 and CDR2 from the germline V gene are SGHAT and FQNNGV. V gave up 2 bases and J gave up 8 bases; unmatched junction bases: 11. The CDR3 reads CASSLYDLTGDGYTF. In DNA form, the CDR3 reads TGTGCCAGCAGCTTATATGATTTAACAGGGGACGGCTACACCTTC.

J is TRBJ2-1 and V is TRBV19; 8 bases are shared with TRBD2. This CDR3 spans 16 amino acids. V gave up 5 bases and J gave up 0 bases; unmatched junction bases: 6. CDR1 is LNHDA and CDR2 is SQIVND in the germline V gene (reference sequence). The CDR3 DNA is TGTGCCAGTAGTTCTATAGCGGGGTCCTCCTACAATGAGCAGTTCTTC. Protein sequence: CASSSIAGSSYNEQFF.

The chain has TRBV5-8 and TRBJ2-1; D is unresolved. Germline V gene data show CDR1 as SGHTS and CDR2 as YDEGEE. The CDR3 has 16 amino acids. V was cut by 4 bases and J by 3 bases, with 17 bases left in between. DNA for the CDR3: TGTGCCAGCAGCCGCCTTGGGGTAATGGGCTACAATGAGCAGTTCTTC. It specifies CASSRLGVMGYNEQFF.

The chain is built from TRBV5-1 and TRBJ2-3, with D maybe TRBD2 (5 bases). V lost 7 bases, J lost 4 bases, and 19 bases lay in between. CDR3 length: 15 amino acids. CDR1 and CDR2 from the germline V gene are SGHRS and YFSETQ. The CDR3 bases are TGCGCCAGCTCTCCCGGGGAGCGGTCGGCAGATACGCAGTATTTT. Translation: CASSPGERSADTQYF.

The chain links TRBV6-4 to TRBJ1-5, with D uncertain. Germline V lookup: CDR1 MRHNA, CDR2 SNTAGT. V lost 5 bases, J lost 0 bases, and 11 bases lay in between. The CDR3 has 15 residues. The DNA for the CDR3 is TGTGCCAGCAGTCTACAGCATAATAGCAATCAGCCCCAGCATTTT. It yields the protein CASSLQHNSNQPQHF.

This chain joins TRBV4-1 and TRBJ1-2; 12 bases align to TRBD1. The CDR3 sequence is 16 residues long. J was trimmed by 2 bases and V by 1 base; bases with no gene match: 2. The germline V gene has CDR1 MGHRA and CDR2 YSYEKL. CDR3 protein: CASSQVGTGGNYGYTF. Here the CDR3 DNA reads TGCGCCAGCAGCCAAGTAGGGACAGGGGGCAACTATGGCTACACCTTC.

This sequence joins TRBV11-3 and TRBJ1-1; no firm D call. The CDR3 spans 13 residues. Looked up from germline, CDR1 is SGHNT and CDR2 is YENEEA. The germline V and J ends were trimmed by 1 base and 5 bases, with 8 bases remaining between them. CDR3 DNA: TGTGCCAGCAGCTTAGCGGACCAAACTGAAGCTTTCTTT. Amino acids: CASSLADQTEAFF.

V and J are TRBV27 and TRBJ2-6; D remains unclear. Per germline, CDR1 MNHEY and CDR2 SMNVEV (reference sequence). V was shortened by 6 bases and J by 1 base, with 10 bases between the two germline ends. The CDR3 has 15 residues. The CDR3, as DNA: TGTGCCAGCAGCCCCATAGGGTCTGGGGCCAACGTCCTGACTTTC. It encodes CASSPIGSGANVLTF.

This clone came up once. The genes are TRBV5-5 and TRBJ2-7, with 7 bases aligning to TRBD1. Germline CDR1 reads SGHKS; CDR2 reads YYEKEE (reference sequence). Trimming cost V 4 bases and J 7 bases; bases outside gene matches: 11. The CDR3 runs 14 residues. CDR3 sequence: CASSPLAGGEEQYF. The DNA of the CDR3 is TGTGCCAGCAGCCCCTTGGCAGGGGGTGAGGAGCAGTACTTC.

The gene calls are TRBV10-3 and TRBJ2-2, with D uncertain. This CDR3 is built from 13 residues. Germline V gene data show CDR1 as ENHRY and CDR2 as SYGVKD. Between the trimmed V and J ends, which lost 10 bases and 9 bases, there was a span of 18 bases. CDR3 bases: TGTGCCAGTCATGCCAGCGCTCCCCGGGAGCTGTTTTTT. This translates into CASHASAPRELFF.

The CDR3 loop is CASSPKRTSGSGGTDTQYF. The CDR3 coding sequence is TGTGCCAGCTCACCAAAAAGGACTAGCGGGAGTGGAGGCACAGATACGCAGTATTTT. The chain has TRBV18 and TRBJ2-3; 13 bases agree with TRBD2. With V trimmed by 2 bases and J by 1 base, 9 bases remained unmatched. The CDR3 runs 19 residues. Germline V CDR1 and CDR2: KGHSH, LQKENI.

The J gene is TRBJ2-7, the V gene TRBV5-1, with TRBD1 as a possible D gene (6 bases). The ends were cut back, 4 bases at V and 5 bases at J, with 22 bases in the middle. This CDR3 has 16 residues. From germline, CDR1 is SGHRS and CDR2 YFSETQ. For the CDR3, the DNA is TGCGCCAGCAGCATAAGAGGGACATTCGCGGGCAACGAGCAGTACTTC. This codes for CASSIRGTFAGNEQYF.

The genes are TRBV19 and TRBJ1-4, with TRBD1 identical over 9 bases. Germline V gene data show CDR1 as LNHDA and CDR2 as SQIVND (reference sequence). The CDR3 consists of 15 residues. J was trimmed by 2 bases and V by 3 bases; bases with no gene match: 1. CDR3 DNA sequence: TGTGCCAGTAGTATGGGACAGGGCACTAATGAAAAACTGTTTTTT. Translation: CASSMGQGTNEKLFF.

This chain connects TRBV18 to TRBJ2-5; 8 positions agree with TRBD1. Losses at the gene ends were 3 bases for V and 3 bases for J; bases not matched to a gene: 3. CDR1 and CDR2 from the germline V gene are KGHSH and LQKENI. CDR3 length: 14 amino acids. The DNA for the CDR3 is TGTGCCAGCTCACCGCCGACAGGGGAAGAGACCCAGTACTTC. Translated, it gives CASSPPTGEETQYF.

The CDR3 bases are TGTGCCAGTAGTACCACCGGGACTAGCGGTGCTACTGCAGATACGCAGTATTTT. It is translated as CASSTTGTSGATADTQYF. This chain connects TRBV19 to TRBJ2-3, with 11 positions matching TRBD2. V was pared by 4 bases and J by 4 bases, with 13 bases of the junction left unmatched. Per germline, CDR1 LNHDA and CDR2 SQIVND (reference sequence). This CDR3 comprises 18 residues.

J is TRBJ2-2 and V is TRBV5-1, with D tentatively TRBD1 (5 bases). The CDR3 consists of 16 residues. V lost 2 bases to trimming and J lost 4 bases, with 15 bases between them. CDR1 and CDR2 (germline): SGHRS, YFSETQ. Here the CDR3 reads CASSFGANQGTGELFF. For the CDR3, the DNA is TGCGCCAGCAGCTTTGGGGCCAACCAGGGCACCGGGGAGCTGTTTTTT.

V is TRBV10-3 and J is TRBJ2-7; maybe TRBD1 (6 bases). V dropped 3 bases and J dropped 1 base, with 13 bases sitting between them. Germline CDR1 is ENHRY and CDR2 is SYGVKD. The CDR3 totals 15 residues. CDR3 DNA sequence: TGTGCCATCAGTGAAGAAGGACAGTTTTCCTACGAGCAGTACTTC. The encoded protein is CAISEEGQFSYEQYF.

CDR3 DNA sequence: TGCGCCAGCAGCCAAGGTGACATGGGTGAAAAACTGTTTTTT. This translates into CASSQGDMGEKLFF. The V call is TRBV4-1, the J call TRBJ1-4; unclear D gene. With 1 base removed from V and 7 bases from J, the gap between germline ends came to 10 bases. Germline V gene lookup returns CDR1 MGHRA and CDR2 YSYEKL. The CDR3 is 14 amino acids.

The CDR3 reads CATRDSPNYGYTF. The CDR3 DNA reads TGTGCCACCAGGGACAGCCCTAACTATGGCTACACCTTC. This chain uses TRBV12-3 or TRBV12-4 with TRBJ1-2, with 7 nucleotides matching TRBD1. V lost 10 bases to trimming and J lost 0 bases; unmatched junction nucleotides: 5. The CDR3 sequence is 13 residues long.

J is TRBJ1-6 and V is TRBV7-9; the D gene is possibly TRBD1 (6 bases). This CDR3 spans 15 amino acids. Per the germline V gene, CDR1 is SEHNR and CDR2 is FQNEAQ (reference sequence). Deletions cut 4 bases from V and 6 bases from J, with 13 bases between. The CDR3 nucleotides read TGTGCCAGCAGCTCCACAGGGTGGGGTAATTCACCCCTCCACTTT. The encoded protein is CASSSTGWGNSPLHF. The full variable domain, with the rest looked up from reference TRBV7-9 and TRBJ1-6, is DTGVSQNPRHKITKRGQNVTFRCDPISEHNRLYWYRQTLGQGPEFLTYFQNEAQLEKSRLLSDRFSAERPKGSFSTLEIQRTEQGDSAMYLCASSSTGWGNSPLHFGNGTRLTVT.